A selection of T cell receptor beta chains follows, all from one sample in a study of STAT5B mutations in CD4+ large granular lymphocyte leukemia. The assay was immunoSEQ multiplex PCR, and TCRdb's table has in-frame clones only and misses some. The table shows 32,000 or so clones, with roughly 80% occurring only once. Sequencing was carried out using CD4+ T cells from blood buffy coats. These receptors all come from a human donor in good health. Each CDR3 is given with its conserved first and last residue. Fields, in order: clone size, CDR3 length, V gene, D gene, J gene, CDR3 DNA, CDR3 protein. The D gene is left open where the match is weak. Only part of the rows carry a size: once, few, many, or a class if the clone is expanded.

NA,17,TRBV7-2,TRBD2,TRBJ2-1,TGTGCCAGCAGCTTAGACAGGCTAGCGGGATCTGTTGGTGAGCAGTTCTTC,CASSLDRLAGSVGEQFF
NA,14,TRBV28,TRBD2,TRBJ2-3,TGTGCCAGCGGGTCGGGGGGGCGGAAAGATACGCAGTATTTT,CASGSGGRKDTQYF
NA,15,TRBV6-1,NA,TRBJ1-5,TGTGCCAGCAGTGGGACGGTAACAGGGCATCAGCCCCAGCATTTT,CASSGTVTGHQPQHF
NA,14,TRBV18,NA,TRBJ1-4,TGTGCCAGCTCGCCAAGTTCAACTAATGAAAAACTGTTTTTT,CASSPSSTNEKLFF
once,16,TRBV5-1,NA,TRBJ2-2,TGCGCCAGCAGCTCCGGAGGGACAGTTGGGACCGGGGAGCTGTTTTTT,CASSSGGTVGTGELFF
NA,12,TRBV6-1,NA,TRBJ2-7,TGTGCCAGCAGCGATGGGTTCTACGAGCAGTACTTC,CASSDGFYEQYF
NA,16,TRBV4-1,NA,TRBJ1-1,TGCGCCAGCAGCCAAAATCACCTCGGGGTGAACACTGAAGCTTTCTTT,CASSQNHLGVNTEAFF
NA,15,TRBV4-3,TRBD1,TRBJ2-7,TGCGCCAGCAGCCAAGCGACAGGGTTTTCCTACGAGCAGTACTTC,CASSQATGFSYEQYF
NA,15,TRBV7-9,TRBD2,TRBJ2-3,TGTGCCAGCAGCGTTAGCGGGGGGGATACAGATACGCAGTATTTT,CASSVSGGDTDTQYF
few,13,TRBV5-4,NA,TRBJ1-1,TGTGCCAGCGGACAAGGGGGTTTCAGTGAAGCTTTCTTT,CASGQGGFSEAFF
NA,15,TRBV19,NA,TRBJ1-2,TGTGCCAGTAGCTATCTTGGACTTCTTAACTATGGCTACACCTTC,CASSYLGLLNYGYTF
few,11,TRBV29-1,NA,TRBJ1-1,TGCAGCGTTGAGCAGAACACTGAAGCTTTCTTT,CSVEQNTEAFF
NA,13,TRBV6-1,NA,TRBJ2-5,TGTGCCAGCAGGCGACAGGTCCAAGAGACCCAGTACTTC,CASRRQVQETQYF
once,14,TRBV6-1,NA,TRBJ1-2,TGTGCCAGCAGTTCTCAGACAGGCCCTGGGGGCTACACCTTC,CASSSQTGPGGYTF
NA,14,TRBV10-3,NA,TRBJ2-2,TGTGCCATCAGTGAGGGCAGGGTGGCCGGGGAGCTGTTTTTT,CAISEGRVAGELFF
NA,16,TRBV19,TRBD1,TRBJ2-7,TGTGCCAGTAGTGTCTCGACAGGGGGAAATTACTACGAGCAGTACTTC,CASSVSTGGNYYEQYF
NA,9,TRBV20-1,NA,TRBJ2-3,TGCAGGCGGGAAGATACGCAGTATTTT,CRREDTQYF
NA,14,TRBV7-6,NA,TRBJ1-1,TGTGCCAGCAGCTTATTCGCGCGGAACACTGAAGCTTTCTTT,CASSLFARNTEAFF
NA,14,TRBV5-1,TRBD1,TRBJ2-5,TGCGCCAGCGCCGGGACAGGAGGCCAAGAGACCCAGTACTTC,CASAGTGGQETQYF
few,14,TRBV19,NA,TRBJ1-5,TGTGCCAGTAGTCAAAGACAGCCGAATCAGCCCCAGCATTTT,CASSQRQPNQPQHF
NA,13,TRBV4-1,NA,TRBJ2-5,TGCGCCAGCAGCACCCGGACCGGAGAGACCCAGTACTTC,CASSTRTGETQYF
NA,13,TRBV9,NA,TRBJ1-2,TGTGCCAGCAGCGTGGGGACTAACTATGGCTACACCTTC,CASSVGTNYGYTF
NA,13,TRBV5-4,NA,TRBJ1-4,TGTGCCAGCAGCTTGGCCGGAGGGGAAAAACTGTTTTTT,CASSLAGGEKLFF
NA,16,TRBV7-9,NA,TRBJ1-1,TGTGCCAGCAGCCTAACTCCCGGGGGGCGGAACACTGAAGCTTTCTTT,CASSLTPGGRNTEAFF
few,14,TRBV27,TRBD1,TRBJ1-2,TGTGCCAGCAGTCCAGCCGGGACAGGGAGTGGCTACACCTTC,CASSPAGTGSGYTF
NA,13,TRBV28,TRBD1,TRBJ2-2,TGTGCCAGCCTCACACAGGGGACCGGGGAGCTGTTTTTT,CASLTQGTGELFF
NA,14,TRBV5-1,NA,TRBJ2-5,TGCGCCAGCAGCCCTCGGGCGTACCAAGAGACCCAGTACTTC,CASSPRAYQETQYF
NA,15,TRBV2,TRBD1,TRBJ2-1,TGTGCCAGCAGTCCCGACAGGGGATCTTACAATGAGCAGTTCTTC,CASSPDRGSYNEQFF
few,12,TRBV7-9,NA,TRBJ1-1,TGTGCCAGCAGCTTAGTAAACACTGAAGCTTTCTTT,CASSLVNTEAFF
NA,15,TRBV5-8,TRBD1,TRBJ1-5,TGTGCCAGCAGCTTGGCGCCAGGGGGCGGTCAGCCCCAGCATTTT,CASSLAPGGGQPQHF
NA,13,TRBV29-1,NA,TRBJ2-2,TGCAGCGTTGAAGAGACAGCTCCCGGGGAGCTGTTTTTT,CSVEETAPGELFF
NA,15,TRBV7-2,TRBD1,TRBJ1-2,TGTGCCAGCAGCCACTCCGGGACAGAAAACTATGGCTACACCTTC,CASSHSGTENYGYTF
NA,14,TRBV9,TRBD1,TRBJ1-4,TGTGCCAGCAGCGTACAGGGGGGCAATGAAAAACTGTTTTTT,CASSVQGGNEKLFF
NA,15,TRBV27,NA,TRBJ1-2,TGTGCCAGCAGCAGAAAAGCCGATCCCTCCTATGGCTACACCTTC,CASSRKADPSYGYTF
NA,15,TRBV5-4,TRBD1,TRBJ2-7,TGTGCCAGCAGCCCGGGGGGGACAGGGGGTAACGAGCAGTACTTC,CASSPGGTGGNEQYF
NA,12,TRBV6-1,TRBD1,TRBJ1-2,TGTGCGATCTCAGACAGGGCCTATGGCTACACCTTC,CAISDRAYGYTF
NA,17,TRBV28,TRBD1,TRBJ1-4,TGTGCCAGCAGTTTACATTGGACAGGGGGGTCTAATGAAAAACTGTTTTTT,CASSLHWTGGSNEKLFF
once,13,TRBV6-5,NA,TRBJ1-1,TGTGCCAGCAGTTACAAGGGGAACACTGAAGCTTTCTTT,CASSYKGNTEAFF
NA,18,TRBV18,TRBD1,TRBJ1-3,TGTGCCAGCTCACCAGGGAGACAGGGGACTGACTCTGGAAACACCATATATTTT,CASSPGRQGTDSGNTIYF
NA,15,TRBV15,NA,TRBJ1-2,TGTGCCACCAGCAGAGATCCCAGAGCTAACTATGGCTACACCTTC,CATSRDPRANYGYTF
NA,15,TRBV6-5,NA,TRBJ2-1,TGTGCCAGCAGTTCCCCCCCTGACAGAAGGAATGAGCAGTTCTTC,CASSSPPDRRNEQFF
NA,14,TRBV7-2,NA,TRBJ1-2,TGTGCCAGCAACCCGGGGGGAGGGGGGTCTGGCTACACCTTC,CASNPGGGGSGYTF
NA,17,TRBV7-2,TRBD2,TRBJ2-5,TGTGCCAGCAGCTTAGCCCGGGGACTAGCGGGGCAAGAGACCCAGTACTTC,CASSLARGLAGQETQYF
once,13,TRBV19,NA,TRBJ1-2,TGTGCCAGTAATAAGAAGCTTAACTATGGCTACACCTTC,CASNKKLNYGYTF
once,14,TRBV5-1,NA,TRBJ2-5,TGCGCCAGCAGCTTGAGGACCCCCTTAGAGACCCAGTACTTC,CASSLRTPLETQYF
NA,13,TRBV6-6,NA,TRBJ1-1,TGTGCCAGCAACGGGGGTGAGGACACTGAAGCTTTCTTT,CASNGGEDTEAFF
NA,15,TRBV4-3,NA,TRBJ1-1,TGCGCCAGCAGCCAAGATCTAGGGTATTCCACTGAAGCTTTCTTT,CASSQDLGYSTEAFF
once,15,TRBV5-5,TRBD1,TRBJ1-2,TGTGCCAGCAGCTTGTCAGGGACAGGGGACTATGGCTACACCTTC,CASSLSGTGDYGYTF
NA,16,TRBV5-8,NA,TRBJ1-1,TGTGCCAGCAGCTTGGTTCTGGGATACATGAACACTGAAGCTTTCTTT,CASSLVLGYMNTEAFF